The clone carrying this TCR beta chain was seen many times. Its antigen is not known. The entry originates in a study of T cell repertoires in cytomegalovirus infection. The V and J ends lost 5 bases and 1 base respectively, with 15 bases between them. The germline gives CDR1 SEHNR, CDR2 FQNEAQ (reference sequence). This CDR3 has 16 amino acids. TCRdb analysed the reads with MiXCR anew, one entry per CDR3 protein. The data hold under 150,000 distinct CDR3 sequences, with 30% to 35% observed a single time. This chain joins TRBV7-9 and TRBJ2-1; TRBD2 is a possible D gene (6 bases). The source of this sequence is a human donor in good health (CMV status not recorded). Some clones in this sample may be carry-over from other donors' samples. The sequenced sample was CD8+ T cells from cultured PBMCs, obtained from culture after CMV antigen stimulation. The CDR3 spells CASSPTRGSSYNEQFF. The CDR3 bases are TGTGCCAGCAGCCCGACTCGGGGGTCTTCCTACAATGAGCAGTTCTTC.